Shown below are 22 T cell receptor beta chains from a single sample sequenced in a study of shared clonotypes between healthy human individuals. This table comes from immunoSEQ multiplex PCR, and its TCRdb copy is limited to in-frame clones, with some not included. Of about 100,000 clones listed, 67% are singletons. Sequencing was performed on memory CD8+ T cells sorted from blood. The subset denotes: CD45RO+ cells pooled with CCR7-negative TemRA cells. The receptors shown here come from a woman aged 25 to 39 in good health.

V and J are TRBV28 and TRBJ2-7; the match to TRBD1 covers 7 bases. Germline loops: CDR1 MDHEN, CDR2 SYDVKM. This CDR3 region has 15 residues. J gave up 6 bases and V 7 bases, and 15 bases lay outside the gene matches. CDR3 sequence: CASTERRTGLAEQYF. CDR3 nucleotides: TGTGCCAGCACCGAAAGAAGGACAGGCCTAGCCGAGCAGTACTTC.

V usage is TRBV28 and J usage is TRBJ1-4; perhaps TRBD1 as D (6 bases). Trimming stripped 6 bases from V and 1 base from J, with 9 bases between. Germline-derived CDR1 and CDR2 are MDHEN and SYDVKM. The CDR3 is 14 amino acids. The CDR3 reads CASRSQGTNEKLFF. The CDR3 nucleotides read TGTGCCAGCAGATCACAGGGAACTAATGAAAAACTGTTTTTT.

The chain joins TRBV6-4 to TRBJ2-7; D is tentatively TRBD1 or TRBD2 (5 bases each). CDR1 and CDR2 (germline): MRHNA, SNTAGT. Between the trimmed V and J ends, which lost 7 bases and 4 bases, there was a span of 23 bases. The CDR3 consists of 16 residues. The CDR3 nucleotides read TGTGCCAGCACCGTCCCGAATGAGGGGATGGGTTACGAGCAGTACTTC. It is translated as CASTVPNEGMGYEQYF.

This sequence joins TRBV25-1 and TRBJ1-2; D is possibly TRBD1 (5 bases). The CDR3 spans 15 residues. Trimming shortened V by 3 bases and J by 2 bases, and 13 bases separated the two germline ends. Germline V CDR1 and CDR2: MGHDK, SYGVNS. The CDR3 DNA follows: TGTGCCAGCAGTGATTCTGGGACGGTGAACTATGGCTACACCTTC. As protein: CASSDSGTVNYGYTF.

V and J are TRBV4-1 and TRBJ2-2; 7 nucleotides align to TRBD1. V trimming: 1 base; J trimming: 1 base; junction bases outside the gene matches: 9. The germline gives CDR1 MGHRA, CDR2 YSYEKL. The CDR3 spans 18 residues. The CDR3 protein is CASSQGAQGEMNTGELFF. The CDR3 bases are TGCGCCAGCAGCCAAGGGGCTCAGGGGGAAATGAACACCGGGGAGCTGTTTTTT.

This sequence joins TRBV11-2 and TRBJ2-1; 7 bases are shared with TRBD2. After removal of 5 bases from V and 8 bases from J, the junction contained 12 bases not matched to a gene. The CDR3 has 15 amino acids. The germline V gene has CDR1 SGHAT and CDR2 FQNNGV. The CDR3 coding sequence is TGTGCCAGCAGCGCGAAATTAGATGGGAGGGATGAGCAGTTCTTC. This gives the protein CASSAKLDGRDEQFF.

The chain employs TRBV7-9 and TRBJ2-7, with D unresolved. The germline gives CDR1 SEHNR, CDR2 FQNEAQ (reference sequence). The CDR3 is 14 residues long. V was pared by 3 bases and J by 0 bases, with 9 bases between. CDR3 in DNA: TGTGCCAGCAGCTTCATAGCCAGCTCCTACGAGCAGTACTTC. Protein product: CASSFIASSYEQYF.

The rearrangement uses TRBV15 and TRBJ2-7; D gene uncertain. There are 12 residues in the CDR3. V lost 1 base and J lost 6, with 7 bases in between. CDR1 LNHNV and CDR2 YYDKDF come from the germline V gene (reference sequence). The CDR3 region is CATSRVLSEQYF. CDR3 DNA sequence: TGTGCCACCAGCAGAGTACTAAGCGAGCAGTACTTC.

The J gene is TRBJ2-7, the V gene TRBV2; TRBD2 matches at 10 bases. CDR1 is SNHLY and CDR2 is FYNNEI in the germline V gene. This CDR3 spans 14 amino acids. With V trimmed by 6 bases and J by 6 bases, 8 bases remained unmatched. The CDR3 reads CASSGAGGLGEQYF. As DNA, the CDR3 is TGTGCCAGCAGCGGAGCGGGAGGGTTAGGCGAGCAGTACTTC.

The CDR3 nucleotides read TGTGCCAGCAGTTTCGGGAGCTCTGGGGCCAACGTCCTGACTTTC. This codes for CASSFGSSGANVLTF. The rearrangement uses TRBV28 and TRBJ2-6; D possibly corresponds to TRBD2 (6 bases). The length of the CDR3 is 15 residues. Per the germline V gene, CDR1 is MDHEN and CDR2 is SYDVKM. Deletions cut 3 bases from V and 0 bases from J, with 6 bases between.

V and J are TRBV6-1 and TRBJ2-4, with 9 bases aligning to TRBD1. Trimming removed 8 bases from V and 5 bases from J; junction bases left unmatched: 10. The CDR3 contains 15 residues. Germline V lookup: CDR1 MNHNS, CDR2 SASEGT. CDR3 DNA: TGTGCCAGCGCCCCTACAGGGGGCGCAGAAAACATTCAGTACTTC. Translating it yields CASAPTGGAENIQYF.

V usage is TRBV14 and J usage is TRBJ1-3; D remains unclear. This CDR3 has 14 amino acids. Germline CDR1 is SGHDN and CDR2 is FVKESK. Trimming stripped 0 bases from V and 4 bases from J, with 7 bases between. The DNA for the CDR3 is TGTGCCAGCAGCCAAGAACGCAGAGGAAACACCATATATTTT. Amino acid sequence: CASSQERRGNTIYF.

The chain carries TRBV19 and TRBJ2-7; the match to TRBD2 covers 7 bases. Germline V gene data show CDR1 as LNHDA and CDR2 as SQIVND (reference sequence). The CDR3 runs to 13 residues. Trimming at V came to 10 bases and at J to 4 bases, leaving 10 bases not matched to a gene. The CDR3, as DNA: TGTGCCACCGGGAGGCAGGACCCTTACGAGCAGTACTTC. This encodes CATGRQDPYEQYF.

This clone was detected only once. The chain recombines TRBV4-2 with TRBJ2-7, with TRBD2 identical over 9 bases. Losses at the gene ends were 1 base for V and 4 bases for J; bases not matched to a gene: 8. The germline CDR1 and CDR2 sequences are LGHNA and YNFKEQ. The CDR3 is 16 residues long. This CDR3 reads CASSQVHASGIYEQYF. CDR3 DNA sequence: TGTGCCAGCAGCCAAGTACACGCTAGCGGGATATACGAGCAGTACTTC.

Notes on this clone: This specimen includes other DNA sequences encoding the same CDR3. The CDR3 spells CASSLAGGPGETQYF. In nucleotides, the CDR3 is TGTGCCAGCAGCTTGGCGGGAGGGCCGGGAGAGACCCAGTACTTC. V gene TRBV5-4 combines with J gene TRBJ2-5; 8 nucleotides line up with TRBD2. Germline loops: CDR1 SGHNT, CDR2 YYREEE (reference sequence). V lost 0 bases, J lost 4 bases, and 5 bases stayed unmatched. The CDR3 is 15 residues long.

The sample holds one count of this clone. The CDR3 region has the DNA TGTGCCAGCAGCGTGATCATGACTAATGAGCAGTTCTTC. Amino acids: CASSVIMTNEQFF. The chain has TRBV13 and TRBJ2-1; D is undetermined. The V end was cut by 5 bases, the J end by 7 bases, with 12 bases between. The CDR3 spans 13 residues. CDR1 PRHDT and CDR2 FYEKMQ come from the germline V gene (reference sequence).

The V gene is TRBV4-1, the J gene TRBJ2-7, with 11 bases that match TRBD2. Germline loops: CDR1 MGHRA, CDR2 YSYEKL. CDR3 size: 15 residues. The V and J ends lost 4 bases and 7 bases, in that order; junction bases with no gene match: 9. This CDR3 reads CASSPTSGSLGEQYF. The DNA of the CDR3 is TGCGCCAGCAGCCCCACTAGCGGGAGTTTGGGAGAGCAGTACTTC.

The chain links TRBV5-1 to TRBJ2-2; D is possibly TRBD1 or TRBD2 (5 bases each). Germline V gives CDR1 SGHRS, CDR2 YFSETQ. The CDR3 is made up of 14 amino acids. Trimming pared 5 bases from V and 5 bases from J, leaving 13 bases between. The CDR3 sequence: CASRQGDRTGELFF. The CDR3 coding sequence is TGCGCCAGCAGGCAGGGAGACCGAACCGGGGAGCTGTTTTTT.

The CDR3 DNA sequence: TGTGCCGGACGACAGGGGGTGGACACCGGGGAGCTGTTTTTT. Translated, it gives CAGRQGVDTGELFF. The chain has TRBV28 and TRBJ2-2; the match to TRBD1 covers 9 bases. The J segment lost 3 bases and the V segment lost 11 bases, leaving 7 bases of the junction unmatched. The CDR3 extends over 14 amino acids. Germline values: CDR1 MDHEN, CDR2 SYDVKM. Looking up the rest from reference TRBV28 and TRBJ2-2 gives the full variable domain: DVKVTQSSRYLVKRTGEKVFLECVQDMDHENMFWYRQDPGLGLRLIYFSYDVKMKEKGDIPEGYSVSREKKERFSLILESASTNQTSMYLCAGRQGVDTGELFFGEGSRLTVL.

The genes are TRBV7-9 and TRBJ2-7, with TRBD2 as a possible D gene (5 bases). V was trimmed by 7 bases and J by 2 bases, leaving 18 bases between them. Germline V gives CDR1 SEHNR, CDR2 FQNEAQ (reference sequence). This CDR3 is built from 15 residues. CDR3 in DNA: TGTGCCAGCACCCCCTTAGGAGCGGCGACCTACGAGCAGTACTTC. Encoded protein: CASTPLGAATYEQYF.

This chain links TRBV28 with TRBJ1-5; D not certain. Between the trimmed V and J ends, which lost 3 bases and 1 base, there was a span of 10 bases. Germline V gene lookup returns CDR1 MDHEN and CDR2 SYDVKM. The CDR3 length is 15 residues. The CDR3 here is CASSFIGSSNQPQHF. For the CDR3, the DNA is TGTGCCAGCAGTTTCATAGGGTCGAGCAATCAGCCCCAGCATTTT.

The chain links TRBV7-4 to TRBJ2-6, with D unclear. Germline values: CDR1 SGHVT, CDR2 SQSDAQ. This CDR3 is built from 18 residues. V gave up 5 bases and J gave up 5 bases, with 22 bases separating them. CDR3 nucleotide sequence: TGTGCCAGCAGCCATCTGTCCAGCTCACAAAGTCGGGCCAACGTCCTGACTTTC. This translates into CASSHLSSSQSRANVLTF. The variable domain in full, with the rest retrieved from reference TRBV7-4 and TRBJ2-6, is GAGVSQSPRYKVAKRGRDVALRCDSISGHVTLYWYRQTLGQGSEVLTYSQSDAQRDKSGRPSGRFSAERPERSVSTLKIQRTEQGDSAVYLCASSHLSSSQSRANVLTFGAGSRLTVL.